This T cell receptor (beta chain) was recorded in a study of cytomegalovirus exposure and HLA in healthy donors (dated by TCRdb to about 2017). Background on the whole study: According to an earlier analysis of 587 of the donors, roughly 180 million T cells yielded over 90 million unique TCR beta sequences and around 280 Gb of sequence data. Roughly 320 gigabases of sequencing data and approximately 91 million unique TCR sequences made up an early release that covered approximately 620 HLA-typed donors. Among the 398 genotyped donors, around 79% belonged to the genetic ancestry cluster associated with self-reported Caucasian donors. The study aimed to test whether cataloging public T cell receptors could reveal signatures of past pathogen exposure. Using immunosequencing, the study profiled T cell repertoires from about 650 subjects and related those repertoires to cytomegalovirus serostatus. Besides the first cohort of 500 to 700 subjects, a separate validation cohort made up of over 100 different subjects was used. To predict cytomegalovirus infection status, the study brought together high-throughput TCR immunosequencing, statistical association of individual TCRs with disease status, and machine learning. A later analysis re-analyzed previously published TCR beta repertoires from roughly 630 donors and added high-resolution HLA genotyping to study TCR occurrence patterns. In the later analysis, no new phenotypic data were used to find candidate immune exposures; instead, reliance was placed on TCR beta sequences and their occurrence across donors. An earlier analysis of some 600 of the donors applied high-throughput TCR beta sequencing to assess whether each TCR beta V gene segment acted as functional or pseudogenic. Donor age, sex, ethnicity and CMV serostatus were compiled together with the repertoire data. A later genetic analysis took genome-wide SNP genotypes for about three fifths of the roughly 670 donors and used that subset as a discovery cohort. Every discovery cohort repertoire had been produced on one sequencing platform. Class I and class II HLA loci were covered by the typing at four-digit resolution. Typing coverage varied by locus: roughly 620-640 donors for A, B, C, DRB1 and DQB1; roughly 520 for DQA1; about 590 for DPA1; some 470 for DPB1. Several DR-DQ haplotypes were treated as single units for association and clustering because of strong linkage in the cohort. Among several hundred genotyped donors of the cohort, an average of approximately 240,000 unique TCR beta nucleotide sequences was sequenced per donor, of which roughly 17% were non-productive.

Receptors were amplified or captured by the immunoSEQ multiplex PCR assay. The multiplex PCR relied on a mix of 60 forward primers for TCR Vbeta segments and 13 reverse primers for TCR Jbeta segments. The CDR3 region of rearranged TCR beta genes was amplified from genomic DNA by a multiplex PCR assay. The Illumina HiSeq System was used to sequence the amplified TCR beta libraries as 87-base-pair reads. In the paper's pipeline: In a later analysis, 80 million or so unique TCR beta chains were counted across the approximately 640 repertoires, and around 11 million of these chains were shared by at least two donors. To remove PCR and sequencing errors, raw reads were error-corrected and collapsed into unique sequences using a nearest-neighbor algorithm that merged closely related sequences. V, D and J gene segments were assigned by aligning CDR3 sequences to IMGT reference sequences. Each retained sequence needed at least a six-nucleotide match to both a V gene segment and a J gene segment. A rearrangement counted as productive if the CDR3 had no stop codons and remained in frame with V and J, and every other rearrangement counted as non-productive. CDR3 was defined according to IMGT convention as the region running from the second conserved V-encoded cysteine to the conserved J-encoded phenylalanine. In an earlier analysis of around 570 of the donors, sequences lacking an unambiguous match to a single V gene segment were excluded. In an earlier analysis of 587 of the donors, a V segment was called functional when productive rearrangements were above 56.7%, and segregating when the standard deviation between donors exceeded 5%. A statistical classification framework was built to diagnose cytomegalovirus status from the catalog of TCR beta chain sequences. V and J gene assignment, in a later analysis, came from comparing TCR nucleotide sequences with IMGT/GENE-DB human TR gene sequences. The TCRdist pipeline was used in a later analysis to assign CDR3 sequences and most-parsimonious VDJ recombination scenarios. In a later analysis, each TCR beta chain was defined by its CDR3 amino acid sequence together with its V-gene family, and reads without a unique V-gene family were excluded. To address suspected cross-contamination and a sequencing artifact, a later analysis removed several hundred highly shared, low-generation-probability nucleotide sequences. In a later analysis, a clonal expansion index was calculated for each public chain from normalized within-repertoire ranks of inferred template counts. In a later analysis, generation probabilities were computed with a VDJ recombination model fitted to out-of-frame rearrangements, and the resulting probabilities were checked against IGoR. In a later analysis, TCR-TCR, TCR-HLA and TCR-CMV co-occurrence was scored with hypergeometric tests, and a repertoire-size bias correction was applied to TCR pairs. To estimate false discovery rates, a later analysis permuted the HLA or CMV assignments 20 times. In a later analysis, co-occurring TCRs were grouped using DBSCAN, and TCRdist sequence similarity was added for clustering within HLA-allele-positive subsets. For co-occurrence clustering, repertoires with fewer than 30,000 or more than 120,000 public chains were excluded, along with five or six repertoires with anomalous nucleotide sharing. As stored in TCRdb, this immuneACCESS dataset retains in-frame rearrangements with V and J assigned. A fraction of the clones does not appear; measured against another copy, unresolved V genes explain less than half of the discrepancy, and the remainder lacks a known reason. V, J and clone size reflect that table, while D and trimming were determined from the DNA. Recorded for this sample are 60,000 or so clones; about four fifths of them occurred a single time. The ten largest clonotypes hold around 1.7% of the sample.

Including cysteine and phenylalanine, the CDR3 has 14 amino acids. Here the CDR3 DNA is all that survives: 42 bases in frame from base 1. Via the germline V gene, CDR1 is SGHDT and CDR2 YYEEEE. Relative to germline, V is 3 bases shorter and J is 8 bases shorter, with 12 bases between their ends. The paper as a whole reports these results and caveats: The authors suggested that the approach could potentially be generalized to other disease states and immunological phenotypes. Only TCR beta chains were sequenced in this cohort, and the absence of alpha or paired-chain data limited detectable features. Several of the top co-occurrence clusters appeared to be linked to parvovirus B19, influenza, CMV and Epstein-Barr virus, according to a later analysis. Most TCR sequences were seen in very few donors, while some public TCRs were found in many individuals. In vitro tests confirmed that a few of the cytomegalovirus-associated TCR beta chains recognize cytomegalovirus antigens. In a later analysis, some 18,000 TCR beta sequences were associated with specific HLA alleles at a false discovery rate of 0.05. According to a later analysis, TCR association rates differed among HLA loci, with DRB1 alleles showing the most associated TCRs and HLA-C alleles showing the fewest. In a later analysis, HLA-associated TCR beta chains were found to be more clonally expanded and to have lower generation probabilities than equally common non-associated chains. The earlier analysis of nearly 600 of the donors excluded over 15 rarely observed V segments, including chromosome 9 orphons, because counts were too low. Cytomegalovirus status was reported to be diagnosed by the classifier with high specificity and sensitivity in both the original and validation cohorts. In a later genetic analysis, a missense DCLRE1C variant was associated with V-gene and J-gene trimming of TCR beta chains, and the association was replicated in an independent cohort. A cluster of highly shared sequence variants was judged likely to be a technical artifact of the sequencing pipeline. Correlated functional status among segregating V segments might be attributable to linkage disequilibrium, but an unknown experimental factor could not be ruled out. Because the 87-base-pair reads could not distinguish some IMGT-functional V segments, including TRBV6-2 and TRBV6-3, those segments were excluded. In the study, about 150 TCR beta chains were listed as associated with cytomegalovirus. Immune exposure information for the cohort was limited to CMV serostatus. Because HLA typing was unavailable for some donors at each locus, only the typed subset was used in association tests. When HLA alleles, especially DR and DQ, strongly co-occurred, attributing TCR associations to individual alleles was difficult. Most CMV-associated TCR beta chains appeared to be HLA-restricted in a later analysis, and the HLA associations seemed to be driven largely by CMV exposure. Sequencing depth was assumed to be roughly uniform across donors in the presence/absence analyses, though that assumption may not hold. Broadly in line with IMGT annotations, most TCR beta V segments showed up in productive rearrangements about 87% or about 30% of the time in an earlier analysis of some 590 of the donors. In a later genetic analysis, fewer N-insertions in productive TCRs were reported among donors in an Asian-associated ancestry cluster than the approximately 630-donor mean. A further reported finding was that TCR beta sequences accurately predicted the HLA-A and HLA-B alleles for most subjects in the first cohort.

The cohort comprised approximately 700 healthy bone marrow donors. All cohort members were sampled while nominally healthy, although unrecorded immune exposures were likely present. The donor was CMV seronegative and was included in the group of a few hundred seronegative cohort members. A peripheral blood sample was collected from each donor, and TCR beta sequencing was performed on peripheral blood mononuclear cells. The Qiagen DNeasy Blood Extraction Kit was used to extract genomic DNA from the blood cell samples. A few counts support this clone. The antigen this receptor binds is unknown. Per-base quality was not reported, and no clone a single base away is much larger than it.

The specimen was PBMCs. This sequence uses TRBV5-6 and TRBJ1-6; a tentative D call is TRBD1 (6 bases match). This TCR came from a man in his forties or fifties in good health and CMV-seronegative. The CDR3 region: CASSSTGRHSPLHF. The base sequence is TGTGCCAGCAGCTCCACAGGGCGACATTCACCCCTCCACTTT.